These T cell receptor beta chains were read from a single sample in a study of blood T cell repertoires in COVID-19. Generated by immunoSEQ multiplex PCR, the TCRdb table keeps only in-frame clones and is missing some. The data contain tens of thousands of clones, 87% of them singletons. Material: peripheral blood. The receptors stem from a human donor in a cohort sampled during active COVID-19. CDR3s include the opening cysteine and the closing phenylalanine or tryptophan. The D gene is left open where the match is weak.

d_call | v_call | cdr3_aa
NA | TRBV28 | CASSLGGSSYEQYF
TRBD1 | TRBV7-9 | CASSIGTENEKLFF
TRBD1 | TRBV19 | CASSTDSGGNTEAFF
TRBD2 | TRBV6-5 | CASVGLAGVQEQYF
NA | TRBV5-5 | CASSSLVGEGSGNTIYF
NA | TRBV19 | CASRGHLQETQYF
NA | TRBV12-3/TRBV12-4 | CASSRWQTKEAFF
NA | TRBV15 | CATSRQGLGLNEQFF
TRBD2 | TRBV19 | CASSYSGSPYEQYF
TRBD1 | TRBV5-1 | CASSSRTGNYEQYF
NA | TRBV11-2 | CASSSNTGELFF
NA | TRBV23-1 | CASGEQGSNEQYF
NA | TRBV27 | CATSEGRGETQYF
TRBD1 | TRBV24-1 | CATSDLLRQGALLPFYNEQFF
NA | TRBV11-3 | CASSPGGPSNEQFF
NA | TRBV18 | CASRPPSSSDSYEQYF
NA | TRBV9 | CASSGSSEDEQYF
NA | TRBV12-3/TRBV12-4 | CASSFSREIGYTF
NA | TRBV19 | CASSKWTVTSTDTQYF
NA | TRBV7-2 | CASSLTGVPYEQYF
TRBD2 | TRBV7-6 | CASSLQTSGRYEQYF
NA | TRBV2 | CASSQDRQGLTDTQYF
NA | TRBV25-1 | CASSEYYLSRHTQYF
TRBD2 | TRBV19 | CASSISGGSFYNEQFF
TRBD1 | TRBV2 | CASSGQGLGTEAFF